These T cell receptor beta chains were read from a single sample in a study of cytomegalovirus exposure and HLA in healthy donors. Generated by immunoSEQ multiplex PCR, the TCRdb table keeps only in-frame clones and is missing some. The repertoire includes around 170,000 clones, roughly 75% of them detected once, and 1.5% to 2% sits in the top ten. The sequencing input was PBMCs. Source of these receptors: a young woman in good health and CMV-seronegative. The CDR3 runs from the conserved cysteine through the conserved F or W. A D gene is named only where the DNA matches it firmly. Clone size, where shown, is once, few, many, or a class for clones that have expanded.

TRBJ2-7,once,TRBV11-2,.,CASIPGGSYEQYF,TGTGCCAGCATTCCGGGCGGGTCCTACGAGCAGTACTTC
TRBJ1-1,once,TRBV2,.,CASREFRTENTEAFF,TGTGCCAGCAGAGAATTTCGGACAGAAAACACTGAAGCTTTCTTT
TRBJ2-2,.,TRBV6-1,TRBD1,CASSKGTGITGELFF,TGTGCCAGCAGTAAAGGGACAGGGATCACCGGGGAGCTGTTTTTT
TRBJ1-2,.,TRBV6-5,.,CASRITGAGTHGYTF,TGTGCCAGCAGAATAACGGGAGCTGGCACACATGGCTACACCTTC
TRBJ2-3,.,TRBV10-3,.,CAISEVRGGSTDTQYF,TGTGCCATCAGTGAGGTCCGTGGGGGGAGCACAGATACGCAGTATTTT
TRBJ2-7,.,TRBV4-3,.,CASSQDLEGVTFYEQYF,TGCGCCAGCAGCCAAGATTTAGAGGGGGTCACCTTCTACGAGCAGTACTTC
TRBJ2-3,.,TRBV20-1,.,CSAASGDTQYF,TGCAGTGCCGCAAGCGGCGATACGCAGTATTTT
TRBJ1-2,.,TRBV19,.,CASRGGNSGYTF,TGTGCCAGTAGGGGAGGGAACAGTGGCTACACCTTC
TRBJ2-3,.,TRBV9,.,CASSVFWTATDTQYF,TGTGCCAGCAGCGTGTTTTGGACAGCCACAGATACGCAGTATTTT
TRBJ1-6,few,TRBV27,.,CASSLQGTSSYNSPLHF,TGTGCCAGCAGTTTACAGGGTACGAGCTCCTATAATTCACCCCTCCACTTT
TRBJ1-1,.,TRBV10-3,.,CAITGNGVNTEAFF,TGTGCCATCACAGGGAACGGAGTGAACACTGAAGCTTTCTTT
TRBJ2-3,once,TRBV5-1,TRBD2,CASSSGLAGGSSSTDTQYF,TGCGCCAGCAGCTCCGGACTAGCGGGGGGAAGTTCAAGCACAGATACGCAGTATTTT
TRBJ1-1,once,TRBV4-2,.,CASSQGSLGVNTEAFF,TGTGCCAGCAGCCAAGGGTCTTTAGGGGTAAACACTGAAGCTTTCTTT
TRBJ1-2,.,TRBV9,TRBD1,CASSVGDRVYGYTF,TGTGCCAGCAGCGTAGGTGACAGGGTCTATGGCTACACCTTC
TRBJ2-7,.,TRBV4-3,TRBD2,CASSQERGADEQYF,TGCGCCAGCAGCCAGGAGCGGGGGGCCGACGAGCAGTACTTC
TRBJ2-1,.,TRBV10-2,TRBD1,CAGRQGANNEQFF,TGCGCCGGCAGACAGGGGGCGAACAATGAGCAGTTCTTC
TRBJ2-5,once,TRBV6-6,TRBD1,CASSSPGTEKETQYF,TGTGCCAGCAGTTCCCCCGGGACAGAAAAAGAGACCCAGTACTTC
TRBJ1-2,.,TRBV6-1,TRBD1,CASSEGGWGQSYGYTF,TGTGCCAGCAGTGAAGGAGGGTGGGGACAGTCGTATGGCTACACCTTC
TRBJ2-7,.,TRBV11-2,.,CASSLSLLQVYEQYF,TGTGCCAGCAGCCTATCGCTCTTGCAAGTCTACGAGCAGTACTTC
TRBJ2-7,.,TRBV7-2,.,CASSLARYEQYF,TGTGCCAGCAGCTTAGCTCGCTACGAGCAGTACTTC
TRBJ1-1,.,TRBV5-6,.,CASSLYNSRGTEAFF,TGTGCCAGCAGCTTGTATAACAGTCGAGGGACTGAAGCTTTCTTT
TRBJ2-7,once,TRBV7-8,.,CASSPGRGWDEQYF,TGTGCCAGCAGCCCAGGGCGGGGCTGGGACGAGCAGTACTTC
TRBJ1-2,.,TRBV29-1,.,CSAGASGTGYTF,TGCAGCGCGGGAGCGTCGGGGACGGGCTACACCTTC
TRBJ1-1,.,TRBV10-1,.,CASSEDWSTEAFF,TGCGCCAGCAGTGAAGATTGGAGCACTGAAGCTTTCTTT
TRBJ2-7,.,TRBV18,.,CASSTKTGYEQYF,TGTGCCAGCTCAACCAAAACCGGCTACGAGCAGTACTTC
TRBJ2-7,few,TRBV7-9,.,CASSLSRSGEQYF,TGTGCCAGCAGCTTATCCAGGTCAGGCGAGCAGTACTTC
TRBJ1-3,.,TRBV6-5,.,CASSYTRTLGNTIYF,TGTGCCAGCAGTTACACTCGCACCCTTGGAAACACCATATATTTT
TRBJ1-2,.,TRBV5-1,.,CASSSEGAPDYGYTF,TGCGCCAGCAGCAGCGAGGGAGCCCCAGACTATGGCTACACCTTC
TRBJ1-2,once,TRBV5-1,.,CASSSISAGNYGYTF,TGCGCCAGCAGCTCAATTTCGGCGGGGAACTATGGCTACACCTTC
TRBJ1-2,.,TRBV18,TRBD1,CASSQGKQGGLYGYTF,TGTGCCAGCTCACAAGGAAAACAGGGGGGCCTCTATGGCTACACCTTC
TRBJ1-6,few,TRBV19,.,CASSIVGRGYNSPLHF,TGTGCCAGTAGTATAGTGGGCAGGGGTTATAATTCACCCCTCCACTTT
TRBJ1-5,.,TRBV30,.,CAWEEGNADQPQHF,TGTGCCTGGGAGGAGGGGAACGCGGATCAGCCCCAGCATTTT
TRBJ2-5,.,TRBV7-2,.,CASSLVGRETQYF,TGTGCCAGCAGCTTAGTTGGGCGTGAGACCCAGTACTTC
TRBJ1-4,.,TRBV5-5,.,CASSPGATNEKLFF,TGTGCCAGCAGCCCGGGGGCAACTAATGAAAAACTGTTTTTT
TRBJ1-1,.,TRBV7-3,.,CASSLDPNTEAFF,TGTGCCAGCAGCCTAGACCCGAACACTGAAGCTTTCTTT
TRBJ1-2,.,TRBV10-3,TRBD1,CATSDRGFYGYTF,TGTGCCACCTCTGACAGGGGGTTCTATGGCTACACCTTC
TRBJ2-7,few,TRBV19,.,CASSSTDSYEQYF,TGTGCCAGTAGTAGCACGGACAGCTACGAGCAGTACTTC
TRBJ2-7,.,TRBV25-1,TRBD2,CASSELASGGIYEQYF,TGTGCCAGCAGTGAATTGGCTAGCGGTGGTATCTACGAGCAGTACTTC
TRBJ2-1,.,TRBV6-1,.,CASSDLARDEQFF,TGTGCCAGCAGTGACCTAGCGCGCGATGAGCAGTTCTTC